This note documents a single T cell receptor beta chain sequence. These data originate in a study of cytomegalovirus exposure and HLA in healthy donors. Primers included in the PCR were 60 Vbeta and 13 Jbeta primers. The repertoire was sequenced with immunoSEQ multiplex PCR; TCRdb's copy has only in-frame clones and lacks some. Found here are under 150,000 clones, more than 60% of them singletons; the top ten hold less than 3%. The CDR3 is 14 residues long. CDR1 and CDR2 (germline): MNHEY, SVGAGI. Trimming stripped 8 bases from V and 4 bases from J, with 14 bases between. This chain uses TRBV6-5 with TRBJ2-2; TRBD1 is a possible D gene (5 bases). The sequenced material came from PBMCs. This TCR was sampled from a male donor in good health and CMV-seronegative. CDR3 protein: CASQPGLGTGELFF. DNA of the CDR3: TGTGCCAGCCAACCAGGGCTTGGCACCGGGGAGCTGTTTTTT.